The TCR beta chain under discussion was sequenced for a study of T cell responses to AZD1222 COVID-19 vaccine. For the study at large: Analyses pooled second doses at about 4 or about 12 weeks.

Libraries were prepared by immunoSEQ multiplex PCR; TCRdb keeps only in-frame clonotypes and omits some of them. The table has 150,000 to 160,000 clones, roughly nine tenths seen once. V dropped 4 bases and J dropped 4; count of bases not matched to a gene: 6. The CDR3 length is 16 residues. Germline V gene lookup returns CDR1 LNHDA and CDR2 SQIVND (reference sequence). The sequenced sample was peripheral blood, obtained on day 0 of AZD1222 vaccination. The rearrangement links TRBV19 to TRBJ2-1; TRBD2 matches 11 bases. The source of this sequence is an adult in good health. DNA for the CDR3: TGTGCCAGTAGTACTCGGACTAGCGGGCCGTACAATGAGCAGTTCTTC. It is translated as CASSTRTSGPYNEQFF.